These T cell receptor beta chains were read from a single sample in a study of blood T cell repertoires in COVID-19. Only in-frame clones appear in the TCRdb table, and some are missing; sequencing was by immunoSEQ multiplex PCR. The data show roughly 290,000 clones, with 86% seen just once and around 2.1% held by the top ten. The specimen sequenced was peripheral blood. The source is a woman in her 30s who had recovered from COVID-19. The CDR3 runs from the conserved cysteine through the conserved F or W. The order of the fields is clone size, D gene, J gene, V gene, CDR3 DNA, CDR3 protein. The D gene is left open where the match is weak. Only part of the rows carry a size: once, few, many, or a class if the clone is expanded.

NA | NA | TRBJ2-7 | TRBV7-7 | TGTGCTAGCAGCCCCGCAGGGTCCAACGAGCAGTACTTC | CASSPAGSNEQYF
NA | TRBD1 | TRBJ2-7 | TRBV19 | TGTGCCAGTAGTATCGGAACCGGGACAGGGGTCGAGCAGTACTTC | CASSIGTGTGVEQYF
once | TRBD2 | TRBJ2-3 | TRBV7-9 | TGTGCCAGCAGCTTCCCGACTAGCCGTCGTGATACGCAGTATTTT | CASSFPTSRRDTQYF
NA | TRBD1 | TRBJ1-5 | TRBV7-6 | TGTGCCAGCAGCTCCGGGACAGTGAATCAGCCCCAGCATTTT | CASSSGTVNQPQHF
NA | TRBD1 | TRBJ2-2 | TRBV6-5 | TGTGCCAGCAGTTACCGACAGGGCTATATTGCCGGGGAGCTGTTTTTT | CASSYRQGYIAGELFF
NA | NA | TRBJ1-5 | TRBV7-9 | TGTGCCAGCAGCTCGACAGCCAAACAGCCCCAGCATTTT | CASSSTAKQPQHF
NA | NA | TRBJ2-7 | TRBV29-1 | TGCAGCGCCCGAGACCCGGGGAACGAGCAGTACTTC | CSARDPGNEQYF
NA | NA | TRBJ2-7 | TRBV9 | TGTGCCAGCAGCCCCCAATCAGGGAGGGGGACCTACGAGCAGTACTTC | CASSPQSGRGTYEQYF
NA | TRBD2 | TRBJ2-2 | TRBV7-3 | TGTGCCAGCAGTCTCCTAGCGGGGCCGAACACCGGGGAGCTGTTTTTT | CASSLLAGPNTGELFF
NA | NA | TRBJ2-1 | TRBV7-2 | TGTGCCAGCAGTCCGGGACTCTATTACAATGAGCAGTTCTTC | CASSPGLYYNEQFF
NA | NA | TRBJ1-1 | TRBV10-2 | TGCGCCAGCAGTGAGTTTCAGGGATCCGAAGCTTTCTTT | CASSEFQGSEAFF
NA | TRBD2 | TRBJ2-7 | TRBV6-2/TRBV6-3 | TGTGCCAGCAGTTACTCTCTAGTGCTAGCGGGAAGCTACGAGCAGTACTTC | CASSYSLVLAGSYEQYF
NA | NA | TRBJ1-5 | TRBV28 | TGTGCCAGCAGCCGTACAGGGCTGGGCGGCAATCAGCCCCAGCATTTT | CASSRTGLGGNQPQHF
NA | TRBD1 | TRBJ2-6 | TRBV29-1 | TGCAGCGCGAGGGGGCAAACCGGGGCCAACGTCCTGACTTTC | CSARGQTGANVLTF
NA | NA | TRBJ2-3 | TRBV2 | TGTGCCAGCAGTTTCGGACTAACTAGCACAGATACGCAGTATTTT | CASSFGLTSTDTQYF
NA | TRBD1 | TRBJ1-1 | TRBV18 | TGTGCCAGCTCACCAGGTCGAACGGGACAGCCGAACACTGAAGCTTTCTTT | CASSPGRTGQPNTEAFF
NA | TRBD2 | TRBJ2-7 | TRBV19 | TGTGCCAGTCAGGCGGGAGTCGGGTACGAGCAGTACTTC | CASQAGVGYEQYF
NA | TRBD1 | TRBJ2-3 | TRBV5-1 | TGCGCCAGCAGCTCCAGGGGGACAGATACGCAGTATTTT | CASSSRGTDTQYF
NA | NA | TRBJ2-7 | TRBV19 | TGTGCCAGTAGCGCTAGCGTTTCCTACGAGCAGTACTTC | CASSASVSYEQYF
NA | NA | TRBJ2-1 | TRBV5-4 | TGTGCCAGCAGCTTGGATGCTAGCTACAATGAGCAGTTCTTC | CASSLDASYNEQFF
NA | NA | TRBJ2-1 | TRBV19 | TGTGCCAGTAGTATTTTCGAGGGCGCGGGTTACAATGAGCAGTTCTTC | CASSIFEGAGYNEQFF
NA | NA | TRBJ1-5 | TRBV5-8 | TGTGCCAGCAGCCCTAGGACGGGGGGGAAGCCCCAGCATTTT | CASSPRTGGKPQHF
NA | TRBD1 | TRBJ2-7 | TRBV7-8 | TGTGCCAGCAGCACCTGGACAGGGGGCTCGGGCGAGCAGTACTTC | CASSTWTGGSGEQYF
few | NA | TRBJ2-3 | TRBV7-2 | TGTGCCAGCAGCGGAGAAGGATCTGGTGGCGAAACTAGCACAGATACGCAGTATTTT | CASSGEGSGGETSTDTQYF
NA | NA | TRBJ1-2 | TRBV7-2 | TGTGCCAGCAGCTTAGGGTGGGGCGGGGGAAACTATGGCTACACCTTC | CASSLGWGGGNYGYTF
NA | NA | TRBJ1-1 | TRBV25-1 | TGTGCCAGCAGTGGCAGGCTTCCGTCGGCTGAAGCTTTCTTT | CASSGRLPSAEAFF
NA | TRBD1 | TRBJ1-1 | TRBV20-1 | TGCAGTGCTAGTCCGGACAGGATAGCTTTCTTT | CSASPDRIAFF
once | NA | TRBJ1-4 | TRBV9 | TGTGCCAGCAGCGTAGGGGGCAGCGCGATGAATGAAAAACTGTTTTTT | CASSVGGSAMNEKLFF
NA | NA | TRBJ1-5 | TRBV28 | TGTGCCAGCAGCCACCGTTCTTCGGCGGGCAATCAGCCCCAGCATTTT | CASSHRSSAGNQPQHF
NA | NA | TRBJ2-3 | TRBV7-9 | TGTGCCAGCAGGACTAAGCTTAACGCGGGAAACGGTACAGATACGCAGTATTTT | CASRTKLNAGNGTDTQYF
NA | TRBD2 | TRBJ2-3 | TRBV24-1 | TGTGCCACCAGTGGAGGTAGCGGGATGATGACAGATACGCAGTATTTT | CATSGGSGMMTDTQYF
NA | NA | TRBJ2-1 | TRBV6-4 | TGTGCCAGCAGTGACTCCCGTTATGAGCAGTTCTTC | CASSDSRYEQFF
NA | TRBD1 | TRBJ1-2 | TRBV5-5 | TGTGCCAGCAGCTTGGAGGGGACAGGGGGGAACGGCTACACCTTC | CASSLEGTGGNGYTF